This T cell receptor (beta chain) was identified in a study of vaccination effects on CD4 cells after COVID-19. In the study overall: Every participant took two doses of the BNT162b2 or mRNA-1273 vaccine.

There are a few counts of this clone. The antigen is undetermined. The data were produced by immunoSEQ multiplex PCR, yet TCRdb's version contains in-frame clones alone and is incomplete. The sample consists of roughly 20,000 clones, approximately 70% of them appearing once. Findings of the study overall: Early timepoints after infection were absent, and convalescent patients were few in the study.

Looked up from germline, CDR1 is LGHNA and CDR2 is YNFKEQ. V lost 0 bases and J 4 bases, leaving 7 bases between the germline ends. CDR3 size: 13 residues. Antigen-specific CD4+ T cells were expanded with viral peptide pools in the ViraFEST assay before sequencing. It was after approximately 10 days of culture that CD4+ T cells were isolated. Half-medium changes using IL-2 medium occurred on days 3 and 7. This sequence joins TRBV4-2 and TRBJ2-7; D is unresolved. The receptor was isolated from a human donor who received a COVID-19 vaccine. The sequencing here drew on CD4+ T cells from PBMCs cultured with HCoV-229E spike peptides, taken before COVID-19 vaccination. CDR3 loop: CASSQDLGYEQYF. The CDR3 region has the DNA TGTGCCAGCAGCCAAGATTTGGGGTACGAGCAGTACTTC.